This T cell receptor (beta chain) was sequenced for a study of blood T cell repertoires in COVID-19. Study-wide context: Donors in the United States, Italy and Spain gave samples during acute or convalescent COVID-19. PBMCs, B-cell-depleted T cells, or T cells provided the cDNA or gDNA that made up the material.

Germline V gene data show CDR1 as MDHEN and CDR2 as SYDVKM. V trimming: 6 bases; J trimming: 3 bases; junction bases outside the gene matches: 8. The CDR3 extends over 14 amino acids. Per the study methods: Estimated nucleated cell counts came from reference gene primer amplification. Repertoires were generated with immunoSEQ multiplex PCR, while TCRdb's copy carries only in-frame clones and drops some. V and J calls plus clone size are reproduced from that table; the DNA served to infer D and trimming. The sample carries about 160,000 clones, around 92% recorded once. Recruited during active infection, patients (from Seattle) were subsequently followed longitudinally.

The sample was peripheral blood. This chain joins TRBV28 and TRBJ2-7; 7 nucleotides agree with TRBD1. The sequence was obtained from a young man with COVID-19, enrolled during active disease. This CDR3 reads CASRPVGQSYEQYF. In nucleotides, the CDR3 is TGTGCCAGCAGACCTGTGGGACAGAGCTACGAGCAGTACTTC. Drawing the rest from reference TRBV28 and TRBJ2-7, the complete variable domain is DVKVTQSSRYLVKRTGEKVFLECVQDMDHENMFWYRQDPGLGLRLIYFSYDVKMKEKGDIPEGYSVSREKKERFSLILESASTNQTSMYLCASRPVGQSYEQYFGPGTRLTVT.